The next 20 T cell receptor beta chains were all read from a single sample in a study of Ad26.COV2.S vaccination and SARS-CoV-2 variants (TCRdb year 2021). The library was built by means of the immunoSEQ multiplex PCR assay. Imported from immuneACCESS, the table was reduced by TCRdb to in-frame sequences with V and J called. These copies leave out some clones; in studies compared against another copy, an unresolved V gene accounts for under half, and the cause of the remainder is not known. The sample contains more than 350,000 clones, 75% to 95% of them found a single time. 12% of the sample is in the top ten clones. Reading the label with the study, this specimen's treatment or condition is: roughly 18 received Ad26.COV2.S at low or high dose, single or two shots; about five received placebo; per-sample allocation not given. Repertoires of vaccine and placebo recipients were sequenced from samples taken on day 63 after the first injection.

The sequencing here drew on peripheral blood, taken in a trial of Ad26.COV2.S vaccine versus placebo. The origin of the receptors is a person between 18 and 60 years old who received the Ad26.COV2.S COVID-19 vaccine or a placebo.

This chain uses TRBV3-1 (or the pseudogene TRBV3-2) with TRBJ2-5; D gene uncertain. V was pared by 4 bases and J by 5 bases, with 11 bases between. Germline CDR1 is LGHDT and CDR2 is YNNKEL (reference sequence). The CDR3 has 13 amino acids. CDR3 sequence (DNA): TGTGCCAGCAGCCCGACCCAATGGGAGACCCAGTACTTC. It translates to CASSPTQWETQYF.

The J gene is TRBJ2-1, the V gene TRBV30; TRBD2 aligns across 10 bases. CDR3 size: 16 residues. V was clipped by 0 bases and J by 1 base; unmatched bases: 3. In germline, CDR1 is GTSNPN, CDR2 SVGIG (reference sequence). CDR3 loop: CAWSVSGRESYNEQFF. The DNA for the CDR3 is TGTGCCTGGAGTGTAAGCGGGAGGGAATCCTACAATGAGCAGTTCTTC.

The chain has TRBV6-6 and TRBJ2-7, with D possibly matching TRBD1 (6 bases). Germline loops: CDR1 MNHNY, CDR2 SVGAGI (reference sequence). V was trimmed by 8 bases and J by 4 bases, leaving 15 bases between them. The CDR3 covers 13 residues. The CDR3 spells CASARDILYEQYF. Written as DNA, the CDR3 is TGTGCCAGCGCCCGGGACATACTTTACGAGCAGTACTTC.

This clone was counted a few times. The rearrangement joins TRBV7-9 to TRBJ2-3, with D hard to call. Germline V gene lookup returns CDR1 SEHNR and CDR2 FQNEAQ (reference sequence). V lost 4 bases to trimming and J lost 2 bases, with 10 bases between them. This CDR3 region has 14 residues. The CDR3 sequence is CASSSDHNTDTQYF. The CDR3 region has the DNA TGTGCCAGCAGCTCGGACCATAACACAGATACGCAGTATTTT.

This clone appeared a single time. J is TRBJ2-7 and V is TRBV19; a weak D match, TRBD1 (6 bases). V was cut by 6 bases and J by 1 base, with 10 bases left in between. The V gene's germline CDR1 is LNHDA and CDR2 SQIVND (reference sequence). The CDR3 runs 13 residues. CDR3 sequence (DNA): TGTGCCAGTAGGGACAGCGTTTCCTACGAGCAGTACTTC. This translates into CASRDSVSYEQYF.

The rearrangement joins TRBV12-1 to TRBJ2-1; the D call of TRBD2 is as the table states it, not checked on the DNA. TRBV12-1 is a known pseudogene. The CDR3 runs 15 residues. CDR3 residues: CASSFLEDVVDEQFF. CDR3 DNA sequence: TGTGCCAGCAGCTTTCTGGAGGACGTTGTCGATGAGCAGTTCTTC.

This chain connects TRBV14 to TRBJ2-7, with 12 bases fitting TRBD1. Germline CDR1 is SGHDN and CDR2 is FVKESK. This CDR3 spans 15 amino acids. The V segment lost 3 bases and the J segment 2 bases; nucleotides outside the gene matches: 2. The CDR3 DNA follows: TGTGCCAGCAGCCAGGGGACAGGGGGCACCTACGAGCAGTACTTC. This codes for CASSQGTGGTYEQYF.

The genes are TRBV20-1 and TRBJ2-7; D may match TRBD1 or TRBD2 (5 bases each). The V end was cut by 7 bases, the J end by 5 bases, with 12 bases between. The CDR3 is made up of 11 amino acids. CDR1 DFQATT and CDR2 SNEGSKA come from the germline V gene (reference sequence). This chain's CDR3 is CSGGFRDEQYF. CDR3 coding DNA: TGCAGTGGGGGGTTTCGGGACGAGCAGTACTTC.

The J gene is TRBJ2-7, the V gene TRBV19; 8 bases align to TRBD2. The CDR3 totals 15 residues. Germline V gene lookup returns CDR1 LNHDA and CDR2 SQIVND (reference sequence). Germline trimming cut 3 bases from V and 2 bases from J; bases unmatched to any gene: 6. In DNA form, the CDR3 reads TGTGCCAGTAGTATTTCGGGAGGGCCCGCCTACGAGCAGTACTTC. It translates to CASSISGGPAYEQYF.

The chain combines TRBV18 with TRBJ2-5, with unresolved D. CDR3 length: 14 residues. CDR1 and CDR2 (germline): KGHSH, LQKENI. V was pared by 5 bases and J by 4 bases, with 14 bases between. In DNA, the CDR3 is TGTGCCAGCTCATACGGGCCAGGTGGAGAGACCCAGTACTTC. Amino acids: CASSYGPGGETQYF.

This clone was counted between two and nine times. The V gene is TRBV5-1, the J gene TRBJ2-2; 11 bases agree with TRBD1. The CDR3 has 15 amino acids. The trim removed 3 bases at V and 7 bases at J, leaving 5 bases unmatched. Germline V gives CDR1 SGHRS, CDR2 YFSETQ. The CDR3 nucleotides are TGCGCCAGCAGCTCGGGACAGGGGGTTCACGGGGAGCTGTTTTTT. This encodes CASSSGQGVHGELFF.

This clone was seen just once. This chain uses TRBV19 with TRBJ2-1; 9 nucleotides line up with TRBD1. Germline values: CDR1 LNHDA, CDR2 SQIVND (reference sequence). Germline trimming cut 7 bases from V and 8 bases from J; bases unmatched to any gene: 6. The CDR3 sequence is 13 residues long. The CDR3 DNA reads TGTGCCAGTAAGGGACAGGGATCGCATGAGCAGTTCTTC. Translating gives CASKGQGSHEQFF.

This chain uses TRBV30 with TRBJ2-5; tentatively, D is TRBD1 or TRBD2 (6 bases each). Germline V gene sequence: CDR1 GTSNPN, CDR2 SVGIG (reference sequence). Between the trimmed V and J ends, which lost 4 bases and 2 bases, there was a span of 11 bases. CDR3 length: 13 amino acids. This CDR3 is CAWNGGLQETQYF. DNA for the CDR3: TGTGCCTGGAACGGGGGCCTACAAGAGACCCAGTACTTC.

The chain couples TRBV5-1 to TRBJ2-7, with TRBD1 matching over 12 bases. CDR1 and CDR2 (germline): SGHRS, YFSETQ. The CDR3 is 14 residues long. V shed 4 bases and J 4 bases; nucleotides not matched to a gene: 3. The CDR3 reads CASSGTGGWYEQYF. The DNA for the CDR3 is TGCGCCAGCAGCGGGACAGGGGGCTGGTACGAGCAGTACTTC.

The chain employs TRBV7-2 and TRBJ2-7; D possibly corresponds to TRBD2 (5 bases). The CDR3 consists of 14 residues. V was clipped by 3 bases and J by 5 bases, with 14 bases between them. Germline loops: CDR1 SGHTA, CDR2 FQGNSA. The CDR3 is CASSFGGVSHEQYF. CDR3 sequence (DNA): TGTGCCAGCAGCTTCGGAGGAGTTTCCCACGAGCAGTACTTC. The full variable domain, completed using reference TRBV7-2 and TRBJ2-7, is GAGVSQSPSNKVTEKGKDVELRCDPISGHTALYWYRQSLGQGLEFLIYFQGNSAPDKSGLPSDRFSAERTGGSVSTLTIQRTQQEDSAVYLCASSFGGVSHEQYFGPGTRLTVT.

The CDR3: CASSPRGRSGNEQFF. The CDR3 nucleotides read TGTGCCAGCAGCCCCCGGGGGAGGTCTGGGAATGAGCAGTTCTTC. The chain links TRBV9 to TRBJ2-1, with a tentative D call TRBD2 (6 bases). CDR1 is SGDLS and CDR2 is YYNGEE in the germline V gene. V dropped 4 bases and J dropped 7 bases, with 18 bases sitting between them. CDR3 length: 15 amino acids.

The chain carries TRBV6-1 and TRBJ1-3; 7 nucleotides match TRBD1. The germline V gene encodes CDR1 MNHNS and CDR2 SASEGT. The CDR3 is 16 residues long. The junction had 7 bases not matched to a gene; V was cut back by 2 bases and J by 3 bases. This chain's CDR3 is CASSESAGGGGNTIYF. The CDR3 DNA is TGTGCCAGCAGTGAATCGGCAGGGGGGGGTGGAAACACCATATATTTT.

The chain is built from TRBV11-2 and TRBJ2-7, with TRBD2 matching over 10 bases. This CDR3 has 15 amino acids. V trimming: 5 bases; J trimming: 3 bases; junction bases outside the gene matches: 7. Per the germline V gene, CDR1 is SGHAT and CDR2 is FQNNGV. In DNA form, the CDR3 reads TGTGCCAGCAGCACTCGGACTAGCGGAAACTACGAGCAGTACTTC. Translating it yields CASSTRTSGNYEQYF.

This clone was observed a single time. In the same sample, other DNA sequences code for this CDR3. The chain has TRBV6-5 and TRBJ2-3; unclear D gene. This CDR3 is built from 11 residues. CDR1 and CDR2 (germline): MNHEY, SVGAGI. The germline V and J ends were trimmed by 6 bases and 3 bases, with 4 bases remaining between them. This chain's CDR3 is CASRRTDTQYF. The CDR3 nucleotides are TGTGCCAGCAGGAGGACAGATACGCAGTATTTT.

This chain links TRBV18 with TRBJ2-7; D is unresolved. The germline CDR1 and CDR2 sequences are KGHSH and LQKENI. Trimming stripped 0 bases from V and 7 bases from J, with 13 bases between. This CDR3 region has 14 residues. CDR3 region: CASSPPRRVEEQYF. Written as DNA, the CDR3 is TGTGCCAGCTCACCACCAAGAAGGGTGGAAGAGCAGTACTTC.